The 29 T cell receptor beta chains reported below all come from one sample, sequenced in a study of blood T cells in healthy people across ages. Sample-barcoded 5' priming and a J-beta primer mix drove a second PCR of about 7 to 11 cycles. In TCRdb, the 5' RACE reads were re-called with MiXCR into one record per CDR3 protein. The repertoire holds roughly 560,000 distinct CDR3 sequences, with 24% as singletons. These same data were also listed under a study on T cells of mothers and their children.

The sequenced sample was blood. These receptor sequences come from a boy under 18 in good health.

This chain joins TRBV27 and TRBJ1-2; D uncertain. Per germline, CDR1 MNHEY and CDR2 SMNVEV (reference sequence). This CDR3 is 13 amino acids long. The V gene lost 4 bases and the J gene lost 8 bases, with 14 bases spanning the gap. The CDR3 sequence is CASSSRTHQGYTF. For the CDR3, the DNA is TGTGCCAGCAGTTCTCGGACTCACCAGGGCTACACCTTC.

This clonotype has more than one count but fewer than ten. This chain joins TRBV9 and TRBJ1-3; D is unclear. Trimming took off 0 bases at V and 0 bases at J, with 10 bases between the two ends. The germline V gene encodes CDR1 SGDLS and CDR2 YYNGEE. The CDR3 is made up of 16 amino acids. As DNA, the CDR3 is TGTGCCAGCAGCGTAGCACCGGGGAGCTCTGGAAACACCATATATTTT. This encodes CASSVAPGSSGNTIYF. The whole variable domain, filled in from reference TRBV9 and TRBJ1-3, reads DSGVTQTPKHLITATGQRVTLRCSPRSGDLSVYWYQQSLDQGLQFLIQYYNGEERAKGNILERFSAQQFPDLHSELNLSSLELGDSALYFCASSVAPGSSGNTIYFGEGSWLTVV.

A few counts support this clonotype. The chain uses TRBV9 and TRBJ2-1; D is uncertain. The CDR3 is 15 residues long. V shed 3 bases and J shed 0 bases, with 10 bases lying between them. Germline V gives CDR1 SGDLS, CDR2 YYNGEE. CDR3 sequence: CASSAQASSYNEQFF. CDR3 nucleotide sequence: TGTGCCAGCAGCGCCCAGGCTAGCTCCTACAATGAGCAGTTCTTC.

The sample holds many counts of this clonotype. CDR3: CASSMDRANTEAFF. CDR3 sequence (DNA): TGTGCCAGCAGCATGGACAGGGCGAACACTGAAGCTTTCTTT. The V call is TRBV21-1, the J call TRBJ1-1; TRBD1 reflects the table's D call only, with no check against the DNA. TRBV21-1 is a recognized pseudogene. This CDR3 has 14 residues.

This clonotype was found a few times. V is TRBV20-1 and J is TRBJ1-4; D ambiguous. Germline lookup yields CDR1 DFQATT and CDR2 SNEGSKA (reference sequence). Trimming removed 3 bases from V and 0 bases from J, with 5 bases in between. The CDR3 consists of 13 residues. In DNA, the CDR3 is TGCAGTGCTAGCCACGCAACTAATGAAAAACTGTTTTTT. This gives the protein CSASHATNEKLFF.

In this sample, this clonotype turned up many times. CDR3 residues: CASSIKNTGELFF. The CDR3 DNA is TGTGCCAGCAGTATCAAGAACACCGGGGAGCTGTTTTTT. The V and J genes are TRBV6-2 or TRBV6-3 and TRBJ2-2; D gene unclear. V lost 5 bases to trimming and J lost 1 base, with 5 bases between them. The CDR3 is 13 residues long. Germline CDR1 reads MNHEY; CDR2 reads SVGEGT.

This clonotype appeared a few times. This chain uses TRBV7-2 with TRBJ2-1; TRBD2 matches 8 bases. The CDR3 extends over 15 amino acids. The germline V gene has CDR1 SGHTA and CDR2 FQGNSA. The ends lost 3 bases at V and 4 bases at J; junction bases unmatched: 5. CDR3 residues: CASSFGSGGYNEQFF. CDR3 nucleotides: TGTGCCAGCAGCTTCGGAAGCGGGGGTTACAATGAGCAGTTCTTC. Combining the CDR3 with reference TRBV7-2 and TRBJ2-1 gives the whole variable domain GAGVSQSPSNKVTEKGKDVELRCDPISGHTALYWYRQSLGQGLEFLIYFQGNSAPDKSGLPSDRFSAERTGGSVSTLTIQRTQQEDSAVYLCASSFGSGGYNEQFFGPGTRLTVL.

This clonotype was seen more than once but under ten times. One end of the junction fails to match germline, which may point to a read error. The chain joins TRBV28 to TRBJ2-7; D could derive from TRBD1 or TRBD2 (5 bases each). CDR3 length equals 14 residues. Germline values: CDR1 MDHEN, CDR2 SYDVKM. The CDR3 reads CASSPPGTSYEQYF. The CDR3 nucleotides read TGTGCCAGCAGTCCCCCGGGGACCTCCTATGAGCAGTACTTC. The entire variable domain, with the rest obtained from reference TRBV28 and TRBJ2-7, is as follows: DVKVTQSSRYLVKRTGEKVFLECVQDMDHENMFWYRQDPGLGLRLIYFSYDVKMKEKGDIPEGYSVSREKKERFSLILESASTNQTSMYLCASSPPGTSYEQYFGPGTRLTVT.

The chain links TRBV5-1 to TRBJ2-5, with D unclear. Trimming stripped 3 bases from V and 3 bases from J, with 12 bases between. CDR1 and CDR2 from the germline V gene are SGHRS and YFSETQ. There are 14 residues in the CDR3. The CDR3: CASSWGRTEETQYF. The CDR3 DNA follows: TGCGCCAGCAGCTGGGGTAGGACCGAAGAGACCCAGTACTTC. The whole variable domain, remainder taken from reference TRBV5-1 and TRBJ2-5, is KAGVTQTPRYLIKTRGQQVTLSCSPISGHRSVSWYQQTPGQGLQFLFEYFSETQRNKGNFPGRFSGRQFSNSRSEMNVSTLELGDSALYLCASSWGRTEETQYFGPGTRLLVL.

This chain links TRBV9 with TRBJ2-1; D tentatively fits TRBD1 or TRBD2 (5 bases each). CDR3 size: 16 residues. Germline values: CDR1 SGDLS, CDR2 YYNGEE. V shed 3 bases and J shed 0 bases, with 13 bases lying between them. Here the CDR3 reads CASSGQRVSSYNEQFF. The CDR3 DNA reads as TGTGCCAGCAGCGGACAGAGGGTAAGCTCCTACAATGAGCAGTTCTTC.

This clonotype was recorded once. The chain uses TRBV27 and TRBJ2-3; 8 bases map to TRBD2. The V gene's germline CDR1 is MNHEY and CDR2 SMNVEV (reference sequence). The junction had 17 bases not matched to a gene; V was cut back by 0 bases and J by 6 bases. The CDR3 totals 19 residues. The CDR3: CASSLSVRSGSGRGDTQYF. In DNA form, the CDR3 reads TGTGCCAGCAGTTTATCAGTGCGGAGCGGGAGTGGAAGAGGGGATACGCAGTATTTT.

This chain uses TRBV4-2 with TRBJ2-7, with 7 bases identical to TRBD1. V dropped 0 bases and J dropped 9; count of bases not matched to a gene: 11. From germline, CDR1 is LGHNA and CDR2 YNFKEQ. The CDR3 runs to 15 residues. In nucleotides, the CDR3 is TGTGCCAGCAGCCAAGAGAGGGGGACAGCTCCGGTGCAGTACTTC. This translates into CASSQERGTAPVQYF.

This clonotype was seen more than once but under ten times. The rearrangement joins TRBV27 to TRBJ2-3; weak D call: TRBD2 (5 bases). V was shortened by 1 base and J by 2 bases, with 19 bases between the two germline ends. Germline CDR1 and CDR2: MNHEY and SMNVEV (reference sequence). The CDR3 covers 18 residues. CDR3 bases: TGTGCCAGCAGTTTATATACCGGGGTAAAAGGGTTCACAGATACGCAGTATTTT. Protein product: CASSLYTGVKGFTDTQYF.

The genes are TRBV3-1 and TRBJ2-5, with 9 nucleotides matching TRBD2. The J call is in doubt because the DNA end fits TRBJ2-1 better. CDR1 and CDR2 from the germline V gene are LGHDT and YNNKEL (reference sequence). This CDR3 spans 16 amino acids. The CDR3 DNA follows: TGTGCCAGCAGCAGCCCGTTTGCGGGAGGGGACAATGAGCAGTTCTTC. This encodes CASSSPFAGGDNEQFF.

The rearrangement uses TRBV9 and TRBJ2-2, with no clear D. Germline values: CDR1 SGDLS, CDR2 YYNGEE. V lost 1 base and J 6 bases, leaving 13 bases between the germline ends. This CDR3 comprises 15 residues. The CDR3 nucleotides read TGTGCCAGCAGCGTAAATGCCATATCCCCCGGGGAGCTGTTTTTT. Protein product: CASSVNAISPGELFF.

V gene TRBV27 combines with J gene TRBJ2-5; unclear D gene. The last part of the DNA fits TRBJ2-1 better; the J call may be wrong. Germline V CDR1 and CDR2: MNHEY, SMNVEV (reference sequence). The CDR3 has 13 amino acids. DNA of the CDR3: TGTGCCAGCAGTTTAAGTCTGGACAATGAGCAGTTCTTC. This sequence encodes CASSLSLDNEQFF.

The chain carries TRBV29-1 and TRBJ2-1, with D perhaps matching TRBD1 or TRBD2 (5 bases each). V was trimmed by 5 bases and J by 8 bases, leaving 16 bases between them. Germline CDR1 reads SQVTM; CDR2 reads ANQGSEA. The CDR3 covers 13 residues. The CDR3 loop reads CSVFPPVGDEQFF. In DNA form, the CDR3 reads TGCAGCGTTTTTCCCCCGGTGGGGGATGAGCAGTTCTTC.

The chain links TRBV24-1 to TRBJ1-2, with unresolved D. Germline CDR1 KGHDR, CDR2 SFDVKD. Between the trimmed V and J ends, which lost 0 bases and 4 bases, there was a span of 8 bases. The CDR3 sequence is 14 residues long. CDR3 DNA sequence: TGTGCCACCAGTGATTTGACCTCCAGCTATGGCTACACCTTC. Translation: CATSDLTSSYGYTF.

This sequence joins TRBV7-3 and TRBJ1-1, with D tentatively TRBD1 (5 bases). Germline V gene sequence: CDR1 SGHTA, CDR2 FQGTGA. This CDR3 spans 15 amino acids. V was pared by 5 bases and J by 4 bases, with 17 bases between. The CDR3 region has the DNA TGTGCCAGCAGCCCATCGGGGGGAGGTGGCACTGAAGCTTTCTTT. Amino acids: CASSPSGGGGTEAFF.

With respect to this clonotype: At one end, the junction sequence differs from germline, possibly due to a read error. The chain is built from TRBV28 and TRBJ2-5; possibly TRBD1 for D (6 bases). Germline CDR1 MDHEN, CDR2 SYDVKM. This CDR3 has 13 residues. For the CDR3, the DNA is TGTGCCAGCAGTTTTGGGGGCTCGGAGACCCTGTACTTC. The encoded protein is CASSFGGSETLYF.

This clonotype came up a few times. The gene calls are TRBV28 and TRBJ2-7; TRBD1 matches 9 bases. The J call may be incorrect, as the DNA end agrees better with TRBJ2-5. The germline CDR1 and CDR2 sequences are MDHEN and SYDVKM. The CDR3 is 13 residues long. As DNA, the CDR3 is TGTGCCAGCAGTAGGGACAGGGTGAAGACCCAGTACTTC. Translation gives CASSRDRVKTQYF.

The CDR3 loop reads CASSSRQGKSGANVLTF. The DNA for the CDR3 is TGTGCCAGCAGTTCAAGACAGGGGAAATCTGGGGCCAACGTCCTGACTTTC. J is TRBJ2-6 and V is TRBV28; TRBD1 agrees at 8 bases. Losses at the gene ends were 4 bases for V and 1 base for J; bases not matched to a gene: 6. CDR3 size: 17 residues. CDR1 MDHEN and CDR2 SYDVKM come from the germline V gene.

The rearrangement joins TRBV6-2 or TRBV6-3 to TRBJ2-1; D is tentatively TRBD1 or TRBD2 (5 bases each). This CDR3 region has 16 residues. Looked up from germline, CDR1 is MNHEY and CDR2 is SVGEGT. The V gene lost 5 bases and the J gene lost 0 bases, with 14 bases spanning the gap. The CDR3 reads CASSTPGAPSYNEQFF. CDR3 bases: TGTGCCAGCAGTACACCCGGGGCCCCCTCCTACAATGAGCAGTTCTTC.

The chain carries TRBV28 and TRBJ2-3; the D gene is possibly TRBD2 (5 bases). Germline V gene data show CDR1 as MDHEN and CDR2 as SYDVKM. The CDR3 has 12 residues. V was clipped by 8 bases and J by 2 bases, with 8 bases between them. In nucleotides, the CDR3 is TGTGCCAGCGGGGAGTTCACAGATACGCAGTATTTT. It specifies CASGEFTDTQYF.

This clonotype was seen a handful of times. The V call is TRBV20-1, the J call TRBJ2-1; 10 bases fit TRBD1. The V gene's germline CDR1 is DFQATT and CDR2 SNEGSKA (reference sequence). Unmatched junction bases numbered 14, after V lost 6 bases and J lost 3 bases. The CDR3 extends over 17 amino acids. CDR3 nucleotides: TGCAGTGCACTAGCATATAACGACAGGGGGCACTACAATGAGCAGTTCTTC. Translation gives CSALAYNDRGHYNEQFF.

The chain has TRBV5-1 and TRBJ2-7, with 7 nucleotides matching TRBD1. Germline V gene data show CDR1 as SGHRS and CDR2 as YFSETQ. This CDR3 region has 17 residues. With 3 bases clipped from V and 3 bases from J, the junction kept 15 bases outside the gene matches. This CDR3 reads CASSSYPTGALSYEQYF. In DNA form, the CDR3 reads TGCGCCAGCAGCTCCTACCCAACAGGGGCCCTTAGCTACGAGCAGTACTTC.

This clonotype occurred a few times. The chain uses TRBV7-9 and TRBJ1-6; D is undetermined. Per the germline V gene, CDR1 is SEHNR and CDR2 is FQNEAQ (reference sequence). Trimming stripped 4 bases from V and 11 bases from J, with 15 bases between. This CDR3 is 14 amino acids long. The CDR3 loop is CASSSGSIGTPLHF. The DNA of the CDR3 is TGTGCCAGCAGCTCTGGATCTATCGGGACACCCCTCCACTTT.

Concerning this clonotype: Its ends do not fully match the called genes, so a read error is possible. V usage is TRBV6-2 or TRBV6-3 and J usage is TRBJ2-3; weak D call: TRBD2 (5 bases). There are 14 residues in the CDR3. Looked up from germline, CDR1 is MNHEY and CDR2 is SVGEGT. The CDR3 protein is CASSPPDYADTQYF. Written as DNA, the CDR3 is TGCGCCAGCAGTCCCCCCGACTATGCAGATACGCAGTATTTT.

The chain is built from TRBV7-3 and TRBJ2-1; the D gene is possibly TRBD1 (5 bases). CDR1 is SGHTA, CDR2 FQGTGA, per germline. This CDR3 region has 15 residues. The ends were cut back, 5 bases at V and 6 bases at J, with 17 bases in the middle. The DNA of the CDR3 is TGTGCCAGCAGCGCTTGTGGGGCCGATCGCAATGAGCAGTTCTTC. Its protein product is CASSACGADRNEQFF.